This T cell receptor beta chain was sequenced for a study of T cells after posttransplantation cyclophosphamide. This CDR3 spans 15 amino acids. Germline CDR1 reads MNHEY; CDR2 reads SVGAGI. J was trimmed by 2 bases and V by 6 bases; bases with no gene match: 6. The table came from immunoSEQ multiplex PCR; TCRdb's copy has only in-frame clones and leaves some out. The sample lists around 26,000 clones, none appearing once, the ten largest making up about 4.5%. This clone appeared many times. Its matching antigen is unknown. Findings and caveats of the study: Later post-transplant blood repertoires were often dominated by donor CD8+ memory clones.

The source of this sequence is a woman aged 50 to 65 in good health, CMV-negative, and a related stem cell transplant donor. V and J are TRBV6-5 and TRBJ2-3; 9 positions agree with TRBD1. Sequencing used PBMCs. For the CDR3, the DNA is TGTGCCAGCAGGGGGGACAGGGCTTTCACAGATACGCAGTATTTT. As protein: CASRGDRAFTDTQYF.